This T cell receptor (beta chain) was observed in a study of radiation and T cells in renal cell carcinoma. Study observations and caveats: From baseline, blood top tumor clonotypes peaked at 2 weeks post-radiation.

Described time point: blood 4 weeks post-SBRT, at nephrectomy. Treatment noted: 15 Gy SBRT to primary tumor, nephrectomy 4 weeks later. Nephrectomy followed 15 Gy stereotactic body radiation by 4 weeks. The tumor was a clear cell renal cell carcinoma. With regard to this clone: Its antigen remains unidentified.

The method was immunoSEQ multiplex PCR; TCRdb's version includes in-frame clones alone and lacks a portion of them. The sample lists tens of thousands of clones; 81% were seen once. The CDR3 is 17 residues long. Germline lookup yields CDR1 SGHRS and CDR2 YFSETQ. Trimming at V came to 2 bases and at J to 7 bases, leaving 12 bases not matched to a gene. The sequences come from blood, collected from a patient whose treatment included radiotherapy and nephrectomy. The chain has TRBV5-1 and TRBJ2-2, with 9 bases identical to TRBD2. The sequence derives from a man aged 55 to 70 with renal cell carcinoma. The CDR3 region has the DNA TGCGCCAGCAGCTTTACCCCGATAGCGGGAGATGGCGGGGAGCTGTTTTTT. It is translated as CASSFTPIAGDGGELFF.